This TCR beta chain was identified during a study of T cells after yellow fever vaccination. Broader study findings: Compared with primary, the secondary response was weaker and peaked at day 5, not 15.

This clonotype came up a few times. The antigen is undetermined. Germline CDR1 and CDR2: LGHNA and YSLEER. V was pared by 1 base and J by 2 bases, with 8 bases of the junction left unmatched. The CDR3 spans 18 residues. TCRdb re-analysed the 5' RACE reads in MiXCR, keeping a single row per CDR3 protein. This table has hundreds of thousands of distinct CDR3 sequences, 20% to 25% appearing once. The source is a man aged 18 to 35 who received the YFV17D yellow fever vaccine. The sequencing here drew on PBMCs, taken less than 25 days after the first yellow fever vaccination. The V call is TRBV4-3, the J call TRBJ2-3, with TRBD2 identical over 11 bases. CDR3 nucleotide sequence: TGCGCCAGCAGCCAAGGGGGAACTAGCGGGGGCTACACAGATACGCAGTATTTT. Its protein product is CASSQGGTSGGYTDTQYF.